The source of this TCR beta chain is a study of blood T cell repertoires in COVID-19. Study overall: T cells, B-cell-depleted T cells, or PBMCs supplied cDNA or gDNA.

Per the study methods: Estimation of nucleated cell counts relied on the amplification of reference gene primers. Profiled with immunoSEQ multiplex PCR; TCRdb holds only in-frame clones, not every one. V and J calls plus clone size are reproduced from that table; the DNA served to infer D and trimming. The sample has about 150,000 clones, approximately 78% seen once. The CDR3 has 15 amino acids. CDR1 is GTSNPN, CDR2 SVGIG, per germline (reference sequence). J was trimmed by 7 bases and V by 4 bases; bases with no gene match: 10. Those who participated ranged in age from about 18 to 89 years and resided in about two dozen US areas.

Input material: PBMCs or T cells enriched from blood (not recorded which). The sequence was collected from a woman between 45 and 60 years old who had recovered from COVID-19. The V gene is TRBV30, the J gene TRBJ1-5; 10 bases are a match to TRBD1. The CDR3: CAWMSGTGDLQPQHF. CDR3 nucleotides: TGTGCCTGGATGTCCGGGACAGGGGACCTCCAGCCCCAGCATTTT.